This TCR beta chain was observed in a study of shared clonotypes between healthy human individuals. Whole-study context: Used for every donor were three CD4 naive, three CD4 memory, two CD8 naive and one CD8 memory plate.

In the naive CD8 group, cells lacked CD45RO and were positively selected for CCR7, so terminally differentiated effector memory CD45RA+ cells were left out. Method: immunoSEQ multiplex PCR; TCRdb's copy keeps in-frame clones and lacks some. This table holds about 590,000 clones, 95% to 96% found once. This clonotype was sampled from a young woman in good health. The source material was naive CD8+ T cells sorted from blood.

The CDR3 DNA reads TGTGCCAGCAGCCAGCAGGGGGCCACTGAAGCTTTCTTT. Protein sequence: CASSQQGATEAFF. This chain uses TRBV5-8 with TRBJ1-1; TRBD1 aligns across 8 bases. This CDR3 spans 13 amino acids. The V segment lost 4 bases and the J segment 4 bases; nucleotides outside the gene matches: 3. Germline V CDR1 and CDR2: SGHTS, YDEGEE.